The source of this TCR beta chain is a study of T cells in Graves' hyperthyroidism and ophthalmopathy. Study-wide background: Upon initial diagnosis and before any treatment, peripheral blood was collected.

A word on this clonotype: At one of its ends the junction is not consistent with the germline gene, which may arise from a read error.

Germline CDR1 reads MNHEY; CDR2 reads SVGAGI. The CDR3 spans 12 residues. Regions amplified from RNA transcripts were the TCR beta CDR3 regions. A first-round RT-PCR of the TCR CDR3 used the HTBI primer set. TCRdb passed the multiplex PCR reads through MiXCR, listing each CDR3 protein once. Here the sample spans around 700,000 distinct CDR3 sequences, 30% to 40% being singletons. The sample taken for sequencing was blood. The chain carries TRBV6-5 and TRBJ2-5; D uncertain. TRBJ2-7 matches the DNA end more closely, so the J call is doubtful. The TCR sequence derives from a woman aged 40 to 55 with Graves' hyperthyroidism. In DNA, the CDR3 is TGCGCCAGCAGCCCGAATGCCTACGAGCAGTACTTC. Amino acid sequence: CASSPNAYEQYF.